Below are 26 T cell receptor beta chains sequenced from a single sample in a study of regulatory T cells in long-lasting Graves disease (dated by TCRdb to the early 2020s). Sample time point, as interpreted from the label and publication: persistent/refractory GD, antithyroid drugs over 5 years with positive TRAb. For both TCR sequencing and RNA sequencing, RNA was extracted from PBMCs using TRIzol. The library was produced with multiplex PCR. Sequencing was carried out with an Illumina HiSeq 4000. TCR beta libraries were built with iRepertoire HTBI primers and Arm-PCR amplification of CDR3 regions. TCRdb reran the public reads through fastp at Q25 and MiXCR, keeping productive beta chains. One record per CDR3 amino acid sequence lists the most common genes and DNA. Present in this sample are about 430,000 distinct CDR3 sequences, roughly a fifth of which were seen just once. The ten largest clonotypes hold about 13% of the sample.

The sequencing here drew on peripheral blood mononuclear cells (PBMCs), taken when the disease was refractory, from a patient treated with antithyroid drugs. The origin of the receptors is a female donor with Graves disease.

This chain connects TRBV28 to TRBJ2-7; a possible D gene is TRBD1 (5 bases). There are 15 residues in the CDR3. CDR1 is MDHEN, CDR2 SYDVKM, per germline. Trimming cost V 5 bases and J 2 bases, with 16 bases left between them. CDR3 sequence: CASSPGDRATYEQYF. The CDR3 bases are TGTGCCAGCAGTCCGGGCGACAGAGCTACCTACGAGCAGTACTTC.

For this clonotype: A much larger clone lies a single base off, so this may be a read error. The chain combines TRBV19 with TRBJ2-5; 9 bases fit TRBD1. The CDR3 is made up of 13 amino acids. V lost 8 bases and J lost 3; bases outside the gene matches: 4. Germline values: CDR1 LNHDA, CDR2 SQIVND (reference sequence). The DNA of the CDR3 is TGTGCCAGTCAGGGACAGGGAAAAGAGACCCAGTACTTC. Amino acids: CASQGQGKETQYF. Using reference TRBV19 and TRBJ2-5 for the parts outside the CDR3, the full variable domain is DGGITQSPKYLFRKEGQNVTLSCEQNLNHDAMYWYRQDPGQGLRLIYYSQIVNDFQKGDIAEGYSVSREKKESFPLTVTSAQKNPTAFYLCASQGQGKETQYFGPGTRLLVL.

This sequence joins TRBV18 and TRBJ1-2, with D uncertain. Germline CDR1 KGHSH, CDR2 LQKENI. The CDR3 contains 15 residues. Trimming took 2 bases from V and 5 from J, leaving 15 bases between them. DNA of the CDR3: TGTGCCAGCTCACCAAGGCGCGAGGGCTGGTATGGCTACACCTTC. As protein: CASSPRREGWYGYTF. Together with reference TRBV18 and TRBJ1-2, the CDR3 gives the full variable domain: NAGVMQNPRHLVRRRGQEARLRCSPMKGHSHVYWYRQLPEEGLKFMVYLQKENIIDESGMPKERFSAEFPKEGPSILRIQQVVRGDSAAYFCASSPRREGWYGYTFGSGTRLTVV.

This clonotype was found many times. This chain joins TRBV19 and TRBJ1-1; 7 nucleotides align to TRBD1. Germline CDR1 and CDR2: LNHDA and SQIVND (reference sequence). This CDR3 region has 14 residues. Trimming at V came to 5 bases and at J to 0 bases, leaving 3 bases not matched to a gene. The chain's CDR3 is CASSPGQVNTEAFF. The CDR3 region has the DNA TGTGCCAGTAGTCCCGGACAGGTGAACACTGAAGCTTTCTTT.

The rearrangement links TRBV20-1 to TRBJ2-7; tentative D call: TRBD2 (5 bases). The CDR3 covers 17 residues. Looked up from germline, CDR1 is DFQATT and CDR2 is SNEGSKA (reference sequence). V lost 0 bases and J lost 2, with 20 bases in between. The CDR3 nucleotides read TGCAGTGCTAGAGATTCCGTCATCGTGGACTCCCCCTACGAGCAGTACTTC. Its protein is CSARDSVIVDSPYEQYF.

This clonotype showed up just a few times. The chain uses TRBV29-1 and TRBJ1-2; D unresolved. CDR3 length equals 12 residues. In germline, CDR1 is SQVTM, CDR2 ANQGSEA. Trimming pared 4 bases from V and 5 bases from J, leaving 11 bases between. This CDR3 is CSVGGKGYGYTF. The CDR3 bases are TGCAGCGTTGGTGGGAAGGGATATGGCTACACCTTC.

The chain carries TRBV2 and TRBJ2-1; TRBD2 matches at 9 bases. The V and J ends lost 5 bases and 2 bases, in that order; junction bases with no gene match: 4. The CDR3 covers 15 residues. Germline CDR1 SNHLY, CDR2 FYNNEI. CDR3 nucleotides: TGTGCCAGCAGTTCTAGCGGGATGCCCTACAATGAGCAGTTCTTC. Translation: CASSSSGMPYNEQFF.

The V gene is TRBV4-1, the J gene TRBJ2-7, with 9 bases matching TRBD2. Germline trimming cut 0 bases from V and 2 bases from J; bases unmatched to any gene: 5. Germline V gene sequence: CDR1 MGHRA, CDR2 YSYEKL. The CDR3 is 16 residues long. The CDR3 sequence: CASSQDPSGNPYEQYF. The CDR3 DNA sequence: TGCGCCAGCAGCCAAGATCCTAGCGGGAACCCCTACGAGCAGTACTTC.

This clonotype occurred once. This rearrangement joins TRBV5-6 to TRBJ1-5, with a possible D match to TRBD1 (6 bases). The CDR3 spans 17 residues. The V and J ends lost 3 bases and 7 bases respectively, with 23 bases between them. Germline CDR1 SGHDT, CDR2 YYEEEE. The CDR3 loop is CASSSFVGGRRGQPQHF. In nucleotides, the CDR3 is TGTGCCAGCAGCTCCTTCGTGGGGGGCAGGAGAGGGCAGCCCCAGCATTTT.

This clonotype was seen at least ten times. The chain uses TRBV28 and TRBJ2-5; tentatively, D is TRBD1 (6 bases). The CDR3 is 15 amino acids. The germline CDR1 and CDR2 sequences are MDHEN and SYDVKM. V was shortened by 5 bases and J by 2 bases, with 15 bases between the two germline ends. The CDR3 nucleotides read TGTGCCAGCAGTAGGGGGATCTTCAAACAAGAGACCCAGTACTTC. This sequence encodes CASSRGIFKQETQYF.

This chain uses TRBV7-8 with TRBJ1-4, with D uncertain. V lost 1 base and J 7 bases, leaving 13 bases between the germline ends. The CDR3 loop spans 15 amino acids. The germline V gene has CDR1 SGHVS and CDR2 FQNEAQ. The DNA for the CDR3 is TGTGCCAGCAGCTTAGTCAGTACGTTTGGTGAAAAACTGTTTTTT. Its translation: CASSLVSTFGEKLFF.

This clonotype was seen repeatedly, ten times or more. CDR3 loop: CATSDRTEQNTGELFF. The CDR3 coding sequence is TGTGCCACCAGTGATAGGACAGAGCAGAACACCGGGGAGCTGTTTTTT. The gene calls are TRBV24-1 and TRBJ2-2; D may be TRBD1 (6 bases). V was shortened by 3 bases and J by 1 base, with 11 bases between the two germline ends. CDR1 is KGHDR, CDR2 SFDVKD, per germline. This CDR3 has 16 amino acids.

The CDR3 bases are TGCGCCAGCAGCCAAGATGTTTGGGGTTCGGCTGGAAACACCATATATTTT. Protein: CASSQDVWGSAGNTIYF. V gene TRBV4-1 combines with J gene TRBJ1-3; D not certain. This CDR3 spans 17 amino acids. Trimming removed 0 bases at V and 2 bases at J, with 14 bases between. The germline V gene encodes CDR1 MGHRA and CDR2 YSYEKL.

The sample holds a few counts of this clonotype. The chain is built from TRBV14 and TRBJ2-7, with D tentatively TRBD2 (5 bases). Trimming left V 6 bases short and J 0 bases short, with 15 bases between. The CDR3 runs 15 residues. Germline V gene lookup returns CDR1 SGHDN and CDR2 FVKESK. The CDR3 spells CASRVSGSPSYEQYF. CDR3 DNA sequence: TGTGCCAGCAGGGTTTCTGGGAGCCCCTCCTACGAGCAGTACTTC.

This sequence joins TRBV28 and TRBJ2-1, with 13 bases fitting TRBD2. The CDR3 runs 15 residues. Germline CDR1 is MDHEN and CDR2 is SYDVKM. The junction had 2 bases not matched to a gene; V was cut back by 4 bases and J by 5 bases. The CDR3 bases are TGTGCCAGCAGTTCCGGGACTAGCGGGAACAATGAGCAGTTCTTC. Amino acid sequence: CASSSGTSGNNEQFF.

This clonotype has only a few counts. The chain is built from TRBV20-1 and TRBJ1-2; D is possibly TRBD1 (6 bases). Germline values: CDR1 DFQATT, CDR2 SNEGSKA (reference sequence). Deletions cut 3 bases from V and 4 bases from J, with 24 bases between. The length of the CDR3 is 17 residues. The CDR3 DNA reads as TGCAGTGCTAGCCCACAGGGAATGGGGGGGGGTAGCTATGGCTACACCTTC. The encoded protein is CSASPQGMGGGSYGYTF.

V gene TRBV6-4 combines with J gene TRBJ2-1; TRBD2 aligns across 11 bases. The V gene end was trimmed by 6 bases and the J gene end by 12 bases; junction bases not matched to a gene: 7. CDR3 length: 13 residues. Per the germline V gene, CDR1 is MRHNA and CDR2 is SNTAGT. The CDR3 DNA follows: TGTGCCAGCAGCGCCGGGACTAGCGGACCGCAGTTCTTC. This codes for CASSAGTSGPQFF.

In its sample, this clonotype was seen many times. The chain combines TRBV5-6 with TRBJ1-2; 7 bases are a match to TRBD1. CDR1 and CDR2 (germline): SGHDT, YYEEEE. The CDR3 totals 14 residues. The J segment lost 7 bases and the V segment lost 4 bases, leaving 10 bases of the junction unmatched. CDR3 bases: TGTGCCAGCAGCCTAGGGACAGTGAATCGTGGCTACACCTTC. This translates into CASSLGTVNRGYTF.

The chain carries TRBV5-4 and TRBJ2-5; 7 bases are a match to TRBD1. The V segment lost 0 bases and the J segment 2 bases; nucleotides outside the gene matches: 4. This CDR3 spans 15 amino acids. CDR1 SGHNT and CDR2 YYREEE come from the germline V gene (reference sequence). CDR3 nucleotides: TGTGCCAGCAGCTTGGAAAGGGGGCGTCAAGAGACCCAGTACTTC. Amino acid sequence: CASSLERGRQETQYF.

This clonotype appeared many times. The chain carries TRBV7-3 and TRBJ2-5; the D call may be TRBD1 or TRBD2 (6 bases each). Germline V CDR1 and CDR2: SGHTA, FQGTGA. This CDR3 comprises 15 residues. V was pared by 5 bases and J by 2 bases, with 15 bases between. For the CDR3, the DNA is TGTGCCAGCAGCCCGGGGGACACTCCGCAAGAGACCCAGTACTTC. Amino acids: CASSPGDTPQETQYF. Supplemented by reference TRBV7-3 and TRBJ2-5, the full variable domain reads GAGVSQTPSNKVTEKGKYVELRCDPISGHTALYWYRQSLGQGPEFLIYFQGTGAADDSGLPNDRFFAVRPEGSVSTLKIQRTERGDSAVYLCASSPGDTPQETQYFGPGTRLLVL.

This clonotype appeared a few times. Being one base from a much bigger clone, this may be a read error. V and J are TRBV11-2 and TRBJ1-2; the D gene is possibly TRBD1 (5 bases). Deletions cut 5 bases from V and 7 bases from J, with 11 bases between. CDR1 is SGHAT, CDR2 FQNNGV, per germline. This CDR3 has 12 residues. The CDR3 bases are TGTGCCAGCAGCCAGAGGGGAAGTGGCTACACCTTC. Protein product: CASSQRGSGYTF. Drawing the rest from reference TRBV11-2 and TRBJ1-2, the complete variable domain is EAGVAQSPRYKIIEKRQSVAFWCNPISGHATLYWYQQILGQGPKLLIQFQNNGVVDDSQLPKDRFSAERLKGVDSTLKIQPAKLEDSAVYLCASSQRGSGYTFGSGTRLTVV.

The CDR3 DNA reads TGTGCCTGGATCATGCCCTCCTACAATGAGCAGTTCTTC. It is translated as CAWIMPSYNEQFF. The rearrangement joins TRBV2 to TRBJ2-1; D call uncertain. The V end lost 11 bases, the J end lost 0 bases, and 11 bases lay between the germline ends. The CDR3 spans 13 residues. Germline CDR1 and CDR2: SNHLY and FYNNEI.

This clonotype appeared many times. DNA for the CDR3: TGTGCCAGCAGTGTTTTTCGATGGTCGAGCTCCTACGAGCAGTACTTC. Translating it yields CASSVFRWSSSYEQYF. This chain connects TRBV25-1 to TRBJ2-7; no clear D gene. Trimming removed 4 bases at V and 0 bases at J, with 16 bases between. Germline CDR1 reads MGHDK; CDR2 reads SYGVNS. The CDR3 spans 16 residues.

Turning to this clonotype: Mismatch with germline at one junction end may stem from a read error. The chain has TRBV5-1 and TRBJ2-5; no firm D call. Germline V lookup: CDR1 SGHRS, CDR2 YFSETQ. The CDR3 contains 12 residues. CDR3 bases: TGCGCCAGTGGAGAGGACCAAGAGGCCCAGTACTTC. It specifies CASGEDQEAQYF.

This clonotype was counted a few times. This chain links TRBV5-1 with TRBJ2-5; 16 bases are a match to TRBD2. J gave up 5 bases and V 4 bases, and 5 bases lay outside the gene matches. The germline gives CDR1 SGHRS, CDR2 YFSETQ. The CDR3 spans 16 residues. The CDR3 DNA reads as TGCGCCAGCAGCCCGGGACTAGCGGGAGGGAAGGAGACCCAGTACTTC. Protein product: CASSPGLAGGKETQYF.

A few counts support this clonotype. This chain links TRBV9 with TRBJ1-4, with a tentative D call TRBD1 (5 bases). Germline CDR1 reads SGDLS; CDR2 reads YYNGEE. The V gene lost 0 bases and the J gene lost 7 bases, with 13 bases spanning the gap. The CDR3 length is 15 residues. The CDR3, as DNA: TGTGCCAGCAGCGTAGACGAGGGGCGCGGTGAAAAACTGTTTTTT. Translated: CASSVDEGRGEKLFF.